This T cell receptor (beta chain) was recovered during a study of siplizumab effects on memory and regulatory T cells. General observations from the study: Naive or memory phenotype assignment was not possible for roughly 80-95% of proliferating CD4+ or CD8+ clones.

The cells of the mixed lymphocyte reaction underwent an approximately six-day coculture at 37°C. Assay: immunoSEQ multiplex PCR; the TCRdb copy retains only in-frame clones and omits some. The sample yields about 3,400 clones, 53% seen once. As regards this clone: Its antigen is unknown.

V lost 4 bases, J lost 4 bases, and 6 bases stayed unmatched. CDR1 and CDR2 from the germline V gene are SGDLS and YYNGEE. This CDR3 is 14 amino acids long. The clonotype was recovered from a human donor in good health; the cells came from an allogeneic mixed lymphocyte reaction. The chain carries TRBV9 and TRBJ2-3; 7 nucleotides agree with TRBD2. The sequencing sample was made of CFSE-low (dividing) CD4+ T cells sorted from an allogeneic mixed lymphocyte reaction. CDR3 nucleotides: TGTGCCAGCAGCACCGGGGGGACGGCAGATACGCAGTATTTT. It yields the protein CASSTGGTADTQYF.